This T cell receptor beta chain was profiled in a study of cytomegalovirus exposure and HLA in healthy donors. Notes on the study in general: Reported performance of the classifier showed diagnosis of cytomegalovirus status with high specificity and sensitivity. That first-cohort TCR clusters tended to co-occur in the 95 to 150 validation repertoires was found in a later analysis.

With regard to this clone: As yet, its antigen is unknown.

Germline assignment: CDR1 SNHLY and CDR2 FYNNEI. The CDR3 loop spans 14 amino acids. V gave up 10 bases and J gave up 4 bases, with 16 bases separating them. The protocol was immunoSEQ multiplex PCR, while the TCRdb copy is restricted to in-frame clones and leaves out a portion. This sample has under 300,000 clones, with approximately 83% found just once. This receptor was obtained from a young woman in good health and CMV-seronegative. Sequencing was performed on PBMCs. The chain joins TRBV2 to TRBJ2-2; weak D call: TRBD1 (5 bases). The chain's CDR3 is CATYPQGATGELFF. CDR3 in DNA: TGTGCCACGTACCCCCAGGGCGCCACCGGGGAGCTGTTTTTT.